This TCR beta chain is drawn from a study of T-cell memory formation after mild COVID-19. Turning to the study itself: The TCR clusters were mostly specific to one donor.

Study outcomes and limitations: The finding that pre-infection memory included some responding clones suggested that cross-reactive memory joined. Among clones contracting day 15 to 85, CD4/CD8 was balanced, whereas later expanders leaned CD4+.

Libraries for TCRalpha and TCRbeta carried sample barcodes and unique molecular identifiers via 5'RACE. TCRdb analysed the 5' RACE reads with MiXCR anew, one entry per CDR3 protein. The sample lists 300,000 to 400,000 distinct CDR3 sequences, around 30% occurring once. The germline V gene encodes CDR1 SGHTA and CDR2 FQGNSA. This CDR3 has 15 residues. Trimming removed 2 bases from V and 7 bases from J; junction bases left unmatched: 7. A remark on this clonotype: What it recognizes is unknown.

The specimen sequenced was PBMCs or a T cell subset sorted from them (not recorded which). This sequence was found in an adult woman who had mild COVID-19 (a few samples of this study predate the infection). Cell type and time point are not known. The chain is built from TRBV7-2 and TRBJ2-1; TRBD2 agrees at 8 bases. CDR3 loop: CASSLMPSGQNEQFF. The DNA of the CDR3 is TGTGCCAGCAGCTTAATGCCTAGCGGGCAGAATGAGCAGTTCTTC.